This is a list of T cell receptor beta chains from one sample in a study of control samples from healthy donors and cancer patients. Libraries were prepared by immunoSEQ multiplex PCR; TCRdb keeps only in-frame clonotypes and omits some of them. The sample lists around 230,000 clones; around 94% were seen once. The sequenced material came from blood. These receptors were obtained from a man between 45 and 60 years old in good health. CDR3s include the opening cysteine and the closing phenylalanine or tryptophan. Fields, in order: V gene, J gene, CDR3 protein.

v_call: TRBV5-8; j_call: TRBJ1-1; cdr3_aa: CASSPIVETEAFF
v_call: TRBV6-5; j_call: TRBJ1-2; cdr3_aa: CATRTGGVYGYTF
v_call: TRBV12-3/TRBV12-4; j_call: TRBJ2-5; cdr3_aa: CASSSQETQYF
v_call: TRBV10-2; j_call: TRBJ1-5; cdr3_aa: CASSDRLRQPQHF
v_call: TRBV6-5; j_call: TRBJ1-1; cdr3_aa: CATRSTSAGTEAFF
v_call: TRBV7-3; j_call: TRBJ1-3; cdr3_aa: CASSPGSAGNTIYF
v_call: TRBV19; j_call: TRBJ1-2; cdr3_aa: CASSFRQQSYGYTF
v_call: TRBV29-1; j_call: TRBJ1-2; cdr3_aa: CSARGGDNYGYTF
v_call: TRBV11-3; j_call: TRBJ2-3; cdr3_aa: CASSPPLTDTQYF
v_call: TRBV7-9; j_call: TRBJ2-2; cdr3_aa: CASSLTGTGVTGELFF
v_call: TRBV6-2/TRBV6-3; j_call: TRBJ1-5; cdr3_aa: CASSYADRGVNRNQPQHF
v_call: TRBV10-1; j_call: TRBJ2-1; cdr3_aa: CASSDFATEQFF
v_call: TRBV20-1; j_call: TRBJ2-3; cdr3_aa: CSASGEASGTDTQYF
v_call: TRBV30; j_call: TRBJ1-5; cdr3_aa: CAWSPGGNQPQHF
v_call: TRBV5-4; j_call: TRBJ1-6; cdr3_aa: CASSFGQSNSPLHF
v_call: TRBV29-1; j_call: TRBJ1-1; cdr3_aa: CSVGGQPPRTEAFF
v_call: TRBV7-8; j_call: TRBJ2-7; cdr3_aa: CASSQPLRGVYEQYF
v_call: TRBV14; j_call: TRBJ2-1; cdr3_aa: CASSQDISRGAFNEQFF
v_call: TRBV24-1; j_call: TRBJ2-5; cdr3_aa: CATSEPGTGAETQYF
v_call: TRBV30; j_call: TRBJ2-3; cdr3_aa: CAWTLSGLITQYF
v_call: TRBV28; j_call: TRBJ2-1; cdr3_aa: CASHPRGRKNEQFF
v_call: TRBV5-1; j_call: TRBJ2-2; cdr3_aa: CASSFSGGNTGELFF
v_call: TRBV5-1; j_call: TRBJ1-2; cdr3_aa: CASSTRQGGGYTF
v_call: TRBV28; j_call: TRBJ1-6; cdr3_aa: CASSLYDGAGPHSSPLHF
v_call: TRBV19; j_call: TRBJ1-4; cdr3_aa: CASSQGVTNEKLFF
v_call: TRBV14; j_call: TRBJ2-5; cdr3_aa: CASSQEGQKRETQYF
v_call: TRBV19; j_call: TRBJ1-5; cdr3_aa: CASSPWREGIDQPQHF
v_call: TRBV11-2; j_call: TRBJ2-1; cdr3_aa: CASSPGGYNEQFF
v_call: TRBV5-1; j_call: TRBJ2-5; cdr3_aa: CASSLSSGDGETQYF